This TCR beta chain was obtained from a study of blood T cell repertoires in COVID-19. Overall study: COVID-19 samples from acute and convalescent phases originated in the United States, Italy and Spain. The analysed material was cDNA or gDNA that came from T cells, B-cell-depleted T cells, or PBMCs.

The V gene's germline CDR1 is LNHDA and CDR2 SQIVND (reference sequence). Trimming cost V 6 bases and J 0 bases, with 12 bases left between them. The CDR3 is 14 amino acids. Per the authors' pipeline: For nucleated cells, counts were estimated from reference gene primer amplification. Using immunoSEQ multiplex PCR, the repertoire was profiled, and TCRdb retains in-frame clones only, with some absent. The V and J calls and clone size are taken from that table; D and trimming were inferred from the DNA. The sample includes roughly 200,000 clones, around nine tenths of them seen just once. The rearrangement joins TRBV19 to TRBJ2-7; D might be TRBD2 (6 bases). The sequenced sample was peripheral blood. This TCR was sampled from a man in his sixties who had recovered from COVID-19. This chain's CDR3 is CASRPPGSSYEQYF. CDR3 in DNA: TGTGCCAGTAGACCCCCCGGGAGCTCCTACGAGCAGTACTTC.